This T cell receptor (beta chain) was captured in a study of blood T cell repertoires in COVID-19. The overall study: Acute and convalescent COVID-19 samples came from the United States, Italy and Spain.

Source study methods: Reference gene primer amplification in the assay estimated nucleated cell counts. Using immunoSEQ multiplex PCR, the repertoire was profiled, and TCRdb retains in-frame clones only, with some absent. That table is the source of V, J and clone size, and D and trimming were worked out from the DNA. The repertoire holds 70,000 or so clones, with about four fifths as singletons. Trimming took off 6 bases at V and 6 bases at J, with 17 bases between the two ends. The CDR3 runs to 14 residues. CDR1 and CDR2 from the germline V gene are MDHEN and SYDVKM. This TCR derives from a human donor in a cohort sampled during active COVID-19. This chain connects TRBV28 to TRBJ1-1, with D perhaps matching TRBD1 (5 bases). Input material: peripheral blood. The DNA for the CDR3 is TGTGCCAGCAGCCGAGTGGGGGGGTTCGCTGAAGCTTTCTTT. It is translated as CASSRVGGFAEAFF. The full variable domain, completed using reference TRBV28 and TRBJ1-1, is DVKVTQSSRYLVKRTGEKVFLECVQDMDHENMFWYRQDPGLGLRLIYFSYDVKMKEKGDIPEGYSVSREKKERFSLILESASTNQTSMYLCASSRVGGFAEAFFGQGTRLTVV.